These T cell receptor beta chains were read from a single sample in a study of T cells in Graves' hyperthyroidism and ophthalmopathy. TCRdb itself ran the multiplex PCR reads through MiXCR, one entry per CDR3 protein. The table lists hundreds of thousands of distinct CDR3 sequences, 15% to 18% of them singletons. Sequenced material: blood. The receptor set was obtained from a woman under 30 with Graves' hyperthyroidism. Each CDR3 is given with its conserved first and last residue.

j_call: TRBJ1-2
v_call: TRBV20-1
cdr3_aa: CSARSGGYGYTF

j_call: TRBJ1-1
v_call: TRBV13
cdr3_aa: CASSLIRGSTEAFF

j_call: TRBJ2-1
v_call: TRBV7-9
cdr3_aa: CASSQRQGQNEQFF

j_call: TRBJ2-1
v_call: TRBV12-3/TRBV12-4
cdr3_aa: CASSFTSGGAWNEQFF

j_call: TRBJ2-3
v_call: TRBV20-1
cdr3_aa: CSARLAGAGDTQYF

j_call: TRBJ1-2
v_call: TRBV20-1
cdr3_aa: CSARDRRGRDYTF

j_call: TRBJ1-4
v_call: TRBV11-2
cdr3_aa: CASSFSSTVNNEKLFF

j_call: TRBJ2-1
v_call: TRBV3-1
cdr3_aa: CASSERTGVNEQFF

j_call: TRBJ1-3
v_call: TRBV5-1
cdr3_aa: CASSLIPGSGNTIYF

j_call: TRBJ2-4
v_call: TRBV5-4
cdr3_aa: CASSSAGARLAKNIQYF

j_call: TRBJ1-2
v_call: TRBV2
cdr3_aa: CASSGRQGARGYTF

j_call: TRBJ2-3
v_call: TRBV5-1
cdr3_aa: CASSLDQGRGTDTQYF

j_call: TRBJ2-7
v_call: TRBV2
cdr3_aa: CASSRGQDFYEQYF

j_call: TRBJ2-1
v_call: TRBV5-6
cdr3_aa: CASSGIQDRGNEQFF

j_call: TRBJ2-1
v_call: TRBV29-1
cdr3_aa: CSVRRSYNEQFF

j_call: TRBJ2-2
v_call: TRBV6-5
cdr3_aa: CASSYKINTGELFF

j_call: TRBJ1-5
v_call: TRBV28
cdr3_aa: CASSLQLVVSNQPQHF

j_call: TRBJ2-3
v_call: TRBV19
cdr3_aa: CASSMGRGQTSDTQYF

j_call: TRBJ2-3
v_call: TRBV5-4
cdr3_aa: CASRQGLVRTDTQYF

j_call: TRBJ1-1
v_call: TRBV10-3
cdr3_aa: CASVRDGGMNTEAFF

j_call: TRBJ1-6
v_call: TRBV18
cdr3_aa: CASSLNGQGATSSYNSPLHF

j_call: TRBJ2-7
v_call: TRBV20-1
cdr3_aa: CSARDRRAGSHEQYF

j_call: TRBJ2-2
v_call: TRBV7-2
cdr3_aa: CASSSPGTSGGARTGELFF

j_call: TRBJ2-5
v_call: TRBV29-1
cdr3_aa: CSVGARGETQYF

j_call: TRBJ2-1
v_call: TRBV7-9
cdr3_aa: CASSLEGGTSVNEQFF

j_call: TRBJ2-2
v_call: TRBV3-1
cdr3_aa: CASSPYPDTGELFF

j_call: TRBJ1-2
v_call: TRBV30
cdr3_aa: CAWSSRGWNGYTF

j_call: TRBJ1-2
v_call: TRBV6-1
cdr3_aa: CASRRGQGAVGYTF

j_call: TRBJ2-3
v_call: TRBV19
cdr3_aa: CASSIGRSTGTQYF

j_call: TRBJ1-4
v_call: TRBV7-8
cdr3_aa: CASSLLDGYREKLFF

j_call: TRBJ2-2
v_call: TRBV10-1
cdr3_aa: CASSDFGQSNTGELFF

j_call: TRBJ2-7
v_call: TRBV7-9
cdr3_aa: CASSLTSAEEQYF

j_call: TRBJ1-2
v_call: TRBV3-1
cdr3_aa: CASSQSLPDGYTF

j_call: TRBJ2-7
v_call: TRBV20-1
cdr3_aa: CSALGQANYEQYF

j_call: TRBJ1-1
v_call: TRBV11-1
cdr3_aa: CASSLRTENTEAFF

j_call: TRBJ2-5
v_call: TRBV12-3/TRBV12-4
cdr3_aa: CASSLRTSGGGQRYF

j_call: TRBJ1-4
v_call: TRBV2
cdr3_aa: CASSEGYRGEKLFF

j_call: TRBJ1-2
v_call: TRBV5-1
cdr3_aa: CASSLGQGTIGGYTF

j_call: TRBJ2-7
v_call: TRBV6-1
cdr3_aa: CASSQGATYEQYF

j_call: TRBJ1-2
v_call: TRBV12-3/TRBV12-4
cdr3_aa: CASSSPRATRPGTGGDGYTF

j_call: TRBJ2-4
v_call: TRBV15
cdr3_aa: CATSTPTGPFQYF

j_call: TRBJ2-2
v_call: TRBV6-5
cdr3_aa: CASSYPRTGLAPERGTGELFF

j_call: TRBJ1-2
v_call: TRBV3-1
cdr3_aa: CASSPWRGDGYTF

j_call: TRBJ2-7
v_call: TRBV2
cdr3_aa: CAISGQDRLDEQYF

j_call: TRBJ2-7
v_call: TRBV7-2
cdr3_aa: CASSFFPGRYEQYF

j_call: TRBJ1-6
v_call: TRBV19
cdr3_aa: CASSTDPYNSPLHF

j_call: TRBJ2-5
v_call: TRBV3-1
cdr3_aa: CASSPGVAGGTQYF

j_call: TRBJ2-5
v_call: TRBV6-1
cdr3_aa: CASRPGTGPAETQYF

j_call: TRBJ2-3
v_call: TRBV12-3/TRBV12-4
cdr3_aa: CASSSTLGTSGSTDTQYF

j_call: TRBJ2-2
v_call: TRBV5-1
cdr3_aa: CASSLVRDRATGELFF

j_call: TRBJ2-1
v_call: TRBV6-2/TRBV6-3
cdr3_aa: CASSYKYRHNEQFF

j_call: TRBJ1-2
v_call: TRBV9
cdr3_aa: CASSSPTGARYGYTF

j_call: TRBJ2-7
v_call: TRBV11-1
cdr3_aa: CAGSLDKTAVQQYF

j_call: TRBJ2-7
v_call: TRBV12-3/TRBV12-4
cdr3_aa: CASSLRGRGPSSYEQYF

j_call: TRBJ2-1
v_call: TRBV5-1
cdr3_aa: CASSLRTPVNGQFF